This TCR beta chain is drawn from a study of blood T cells in healthy people across ages (dated by TCRdb to between 2015 and 2017). At the level of the whole study: In model experiments, roughly one uniquely barcoded TCR beta cDNA molecule per two T cells was captured by template switching. Using deep sequencing normalized with unique cDNA molecular identifiers, the study measured how TCR beta repertoire diversity changes with age. Two additional independent replicas of 1 million unique cDNA reads from the same blood draw were analyzed for two donors (one aged 18 to 30 and one aged 80 or older). The donors were divided into four age groups: young (average roughly 17 years), middle-aged (about 41), aged (roughly 60) and long-lived (82).

Its CDR3 holds 15 amino acids, cysteine through phenylalanine. Just CDR3 DNA is preserved here, 45 bases in frame from base 1. Trimming at the junction amounts to 1 base on V and 2 bases on J, and the germline ends lie 11 bases apart. CDR1 and CDR2 (SGHTA, FQGTGA) derive from the germline V gene. Of note for this clonotype: It lacks a known antigen. No much larger clone exists at a distance of one base, and base qualities are not known.

Study-level results and caveats: As age increased, observed TCR beta diversity per million T cells dropped in a roughly linear way, and a significant reduction was already evident by age approximately 40. Because profiling used bulk unsorted PBMCs, naive and antigen-experienced compartments could not be compared conclusively. Because donor CMV infection status was unknown, age-related changes in expanded clonotypes were potentially confounded. A strong correlation was found between observed TCR beta diversity and the percentage of naive T cells measured by flow cytometry. Compared with the aged group, the long-lived group had more naive CD4+ T cells, fewer expanded clones and increased TCR diversity, a pattern suggesting age selection. Total diversity estimates from one million sequenced T cells were considered lower bounds and underestimates.

The donors were roughly 39 Caucasian individuals from Russia, aged roughly 6 to 100 years, who were systemically healthy. Each donor gave around 9 milliliters of peripheral blood, collected into EDTA-treated Vacutainer tubes. Ficoll-Paque density-gradient centrifugation was used to isolate PBMCs, with at least 7 million per sample. Total RNA was extracted from PBMCs with Trizol reagent, with at least 6 micrograms obtained per sample. Naive CD45RAhigh/CD27high T cell percentages were measured by flow cytometry on a PBMC aliquot from every donor. The library was produced with 5' RACE. TCRdb lists the instrument as Illumina HiSeq 2500. The second PCR ran for about 7 to 11 cycles and used a J-beta primer mix along with a sample-barcoded 5' primer. Each TCR beta cDNA molecule received a unique molecular identifier from a template-switch 5' adaptor carrying 12 random nucleotides. Each sample yielded at least 3 million CDR3-containing paired-end reads. The Mint cDNA synthesis kit, primed by a TRBC-specific oligonucleotide, was used to synthesize first-strand cDNA from all RNA. Following uracil-DNA glycosylase treatment, all cDNA underwent a first 18-cycle PCR with the universal primers M1SS and BC2_uni_R. The published analysis was carried out like this. For normalization, 1 million high-quality reads were randomly selected from each sample, with every read carrying a distinct molecular identifier. Reads sharing molecular identifiers were discarded rather than binned into consensus sequences. MiTCR, with a Q25 quality threshold and the strictest error-elimination algorithm, was used for CDR3 identification, clonotype clustering and error correction. Lower-bound total TCR beta diversity was estimated with a nonparametric unseen species model using Euler transformation. TCRdb redid the processing of the public reads, applying fastp at Q25 and MiXCR, and retained in-frame beta chains. When rows share a CDR3 protein, they turn into one entry using the most common DNA and genes. None of the V and J calls come from the authors' own analysis; TCRdb made them. Recorded for this sample are 750,000 to 850,000 distinct CDR3 sequences; 25% of them occurred a single time. The ten largest clonotypes hold approximately 4% of the sample.

These same data were also listed under a study on T cells of mothers and their children. That second publication adds: Donors were nine systemically healthy Caucasian individuals: three mothers and their six children. cDNA synthesis used all of the extracted RNA, with approximately 1.4 ug of RNA in each 15 ul reaction. In the second PCR, sample barcodes and 2-4 random nucleotides were introduced via the M1S primer. Each mother yielded over 8 million TCR beta CDR3 reads and each child about 3 million reads. TCR recombination output is similarly shaped by thymic selection in related and unrelated pairs, with a minor effect exerted by inherited differences. Normalized repertoire overlap was always slightly but never significantly higher in related than unrelated mother-child pairs. No persistent microchimeric T cell clones were detected, at a sensitivity of approximately 90 clones per million clonotypes. In the study, deep NGS was used to compare the TCR beta repertoires of mothers and children, and features distinguishing related mother-child pairs from unrelated individuals were sought. The mean age was roughly 36 +/- 4 years for the mothers and about 10 +/- 4 years for the children. After adapters were ligated using NEBNext reagents, the libraries underwent 100+100 nt paired-end sequencing on an Illumina HiSeq 2000. To prevent cross-contamination, the mother and child libraries were prepared one month apart and sequenced in separate runs. For each donor, between roughly 450,000 and 2,200,000 distinct TCR beta clonotypes were identified. Naive TCR beta clonotypes were estimated from low-frequency clonotypes matched to each donor's FACS-determined naive share, without sorting.

This receptor chain uses TRBV7-3 and TRBJ2-5; TRBD2 is perhaps the D gene, given 7 matching bases. This sequence was found in a boy aged 5 to 17 in good health. Sequenced input: blood. The CDR3 loop reads CASSLKEGGQETQYF. The DNA sequence reads TGTGCCAGCAGCTTAAAGGAGGGGGGGCAAGAGACCCAGTACTTC.